The 9 T cell receptor beta chains below were found in one sample sequenced in a study of blood T cell repertoires in COVID-19. Sequencing was performed with immunoSEQ multiplex PCR; in TCRdb, only in-frame clones are kept and a portion is missing. Of more than 300,000 clones listed, about 89% are singletons. The sequenced sample was peripheral blood. All receptors come from a woman in her thirties with COVID-19, enrolled during active disease.

The V and J genes are TRBV27 and TRBJ2-1; 13 bases fit TRBD2. The J segment lost 8 bases and the V segment lost 6 bases, leaving 10 bases of the junction unmatched. The CDR3 extends over 16 amino acids. Germline CDR1 MNHEY, CDR2 SMNVEV (reference sequence). The DNA of the CDR3 is TGTGCCAGCAGCTTAAGGACTAGCGGGAGTCGGGATGAGCAGTTCTTC. Its protein is CASSLRTSGSRDEQFF.

A single count supports this clone. The chain uses TRBV5-1 and TRBJ2-2, with D hard to call. Germline CDR1 is SGHRS and CDR2 is YFSETQ. Trimming shortened V by 0 bases and J by 5 bases, and 11 bases separated the two germline ends. The CDR3 consists of 15 residues. For the CDR3, the DNA is TGCGCCAGCAGCTTGGCCGGCGGAACAACCGGGGAGCTGTTTTTT. Protein sequence: CASSLAGGTTGELFF.

The genes are TRBV11-2 and TRBJ2-3; D not resolved. The germline CDR1 and CDR2 sequences are SGHAT and FQNNGV. There are 16 residues in the CDR3. Trimming pared 2 bases from V and 0 bases from J, leaving 12 bases between. CDR3 sequence reads: CASSLSRRSSTDTQYF. The CDR3 coding sequence is TGTGCCAGCAGCTTAAGTCGGCGGAGTAGCACAGATACGCAGTATTTT.

This rearrangement joins TRBV27 to TRBJ2-7; TRBD2 might be the D (6 bases). Per germline, CDR1 MNHEY and CDR2 SMNVEV (reference sequence). V was cut by 3 bases and J by 0 bases, with 9 bases left in between. The CDR3 extends over 14 amino acids. CDR3 sequence: CASSFIGSSYEQYF. DNA for the CDR3: TGTGCCAGCAGTTTTATCGGGAGCTCCTACGAGCAGTACTTC.

The sample holds one count of this clone. The chain joins TRBV12-3 or TRBV12-4 to TRBJ2-1, with D hard to call. The CDR3 has 13 amino acids. V dropped 8 bases and J dropped 7 bases, with 15 bases sitting between them. The CDR3 region is CASPRRAKNEQFF. CDR3 in DNA: TGTGCCAGCCCTAGGCGAGCTAAGAATGAGCAGTTCTTC.

This chain uses TRBV7-2 with TRBJ1-5; 7 positions match TRBD1. The V gene end was trimmed by 1 base and the J gene end by 5 bases; junction bases not matched to a gene: 8. Per the germline V gene, CDR1 is SGHTA and CDR2 is FQGNSA. This CDR3 has 16 residues. Here the CDR3 DNA reads TGTGCCAGCAGCTTAGGTGTCACGACAGGGTATCAGCCCCAGCATTTT. It translates to CASSLGVTTGYQPQHF. The full variable domain, in which reference TRBV7-2 and TRBJ1-5 provide the parts outside the CDR3, is GAGVSQSPSNKVTEKGKDVELRCDPISGHTALYWYRQSLGQGLEFLIYFQGNSAPDKSGLPSDRFSAERTGGSVSTLTIQRTQQEDSAVYLCASSLGVTTGYQPQHFGDGTRLSIL.

V and J are TRBV3-1 (or the pseudogene TRBV3-2) and TRBJ2-7; TRBD2 aligns across 11 bases. J was trimmed by 10 bases and V by 2 bases; bases with no gene match: 10. The CDR3 runs 15 residues. Germline V gene lookup returns CDR1 LGHDT and CDR2 YNNKEL (reference sequence). In DNA, the CDR3 is TGTGCCAGCAGCCAAACTAGCGGGAGAGAGTCTCGACAGTACTTC. Protein: CASSQTSGRESRQYF.

This sequence joins TRBV3-1 (or the pseudogene TRBV3-2) and TRBJ1-1; D not certain. Trimming removed 3 bases at V and 9 bases at J, with 14 bases between. The CDR3 sequence is 13 residues long. CDR1 and CDR2 (germline): LGHDT, YNNKEL (reference sequence). As DNA, the CDR3 is TGTGCCAGCAGCCACTCGATGGACTCACAAGCTTTCTTT. This translates into CASSHSMDSQAFF.

The rearrangement links TRBV5-1 to TRBJ1-3, with D uncertain. The germline gives CDR1 SGHRS, CDR2 YFSETQ. The V gene lost 5 bases and the J gene lost 1 base, with 16 bases spanning the gap. The CDR3 has 16 residues. CDR3 coding DNA: TGCGCCAGCAGTCCTGACGAGGACTGGTCTGGAAACACCATATATTTT. Protein product: CASSPDEDWSGNTIYF.